This passage covers 27 T cell receptor beta chains from one sample sequenced in a study of cytomegalovirus exposure and HLA in healthy donors. PCR used 60 Vbeta primers and 13 Jbeta primers. Sequencing was performed with immunoSEQ multiplex PCR; in TCRdb, only in-frame clones are kept and a portion is missing. The repertoire has 130,000 to 150,000 clones, approximately 79% of them found once; the top ten carry about 4.3%. The sequencing sample was made of PBMCs. These receptors were obtained from a man aged 18-30 years in good health and CMV-seropositive.

This clone was picked up a small number of times. The chain carries TRBV6-1 and TRBJ1-5, with D tentatively TRBD1 (5 bases). CDR3 size: 15 residues. V lost 0 bases and J 7 bases, leaving 13 bases between the germline ends. CDR1 is MNHNS, CDR2 SASEGT, per germline. The CDR3 region is CASSEALGGGQPQHF. CDR3 in DNA: TGTGCCAGCAGTGAAGCGCTGGGGGGAGGGCAGCCCCAGCATTTT.

The rearrangement uses TRBV13 and TRBJ2-3; TRBD1 agrees at 10 bases. Per the germline V gene, CDR1 is PRHDT and CDR2 is FYEKMQ (reference sequence). CDR3 length: 15 amino acids. The V gene end was trimmed by 4 bases and the J gene end by 5 bases; junction bases not matched to a gene: 6. The CDR3 DNA reads TGTGCCAGCAGCTCTGACAGGGGGCTTAGAGATACGCAGTATTTT. Its protein is CASSSDRGLRDTQYF.

The rearrangement uses TRBV30 and TRBJ1-4, with D perhaps matching TRBD1 (5 bases). Trimming removed 4 bases from V and 5 bases from J, with 11 bases in between. The CDR3 length is 13 residues. Looked up from germline, CDR1 is GTSNPN and CDR2 is SVGIG (reference sequence). CDR3 amino acids: CAWMGGVNEKLFF. As DNA, the CDR3 is TGTGCCTGGATGGGGGGTGTAAATGAAAAACTGTTTTTT.

This chain joins TRBV28 and TRBJ2-7, with 9 bases matching TRBD1. The J segment lost 4 bases and the V segment lost 2 bases, leaving 9 bases of the junction unmatched. The CDR3 sequence is 16 residues long. CDR1 and CDR2 (germline): MDHEN, SYDVKM. As DNA, the CDR3 is TGTGCCAGCAGTTTAGTGGGGACAGGGCTCAAATACGAGCAGTACTTC. It encodes CASSLVGTGLKYEQYF.

This rearrangement joins TRBV4-2 to TRBJ1-1; 7 nucleotides align to TRBD1. The junction had 7 bases not matched to a gene; V was cut back by 3 bases and J by 3 bases. CDR1 and CDR2 from the germline V gene are LGHNA and YNFKEQ. The CDR3 totals 15 residues. The CDR3 loop reads CASSQNRGLDTEAFF. CDR3 sequence (DNA): TGTGCCAGCAGCCAGAACAGGGGTTTGGACACTGAAGCTTTCTTT.

There are a few counts of this clone. V is TRBV2 and J is TRBJ2-1; 13 bases line up with TRBD2. V gave up 5 bases and J gave up 7 bases; unmatched junction bases: 5. This CDR3 is built from 15 residues. Per germline, CDR1 SNHLY and CDR2 FYNNEI. The DNA for the CDR3 is TGTGCCAGCAGTCCACTAGCGGGAGGGTTGAATGAGCAGTTCTTC. It translates to CASSPLAGGLNEQFF.

The chain employs TRBV4-2 and TRBJ2-3; 9 nucleotides line up with TRBD2. V gave up 1 base and J gave up 11 bases; unmatched junction bases: 10. Germline V lookup: CDR1 LGHNA, CDR2 YNFKEQ. The CDR3 is 15 residues long. CDR3 bases: TGTGCCAGCAGCCAAGGCCAGGCGGGAGGGCCTAAGCAGTATTTT. Protein product: CASSQGQAGGPKQYF.

The chain recombines TRBV11-3 with TRBJ2-2; weak D call: TRBD1 (6 bases). CDR3 length: 14 residues. Germline CDR1 reads SGHNT; CDR2 reads YENEEA. V was clipped by 2 bases and J by 5 bases, with 9 bases between them. CDR3 sequence: CASSLTGYTGELFF. Written as DNA, the CDR3 is TGTGCCAGCAGCTTAACAGGGTATACCGGGGAGCTGTTTTTT.

The chain couples TRBV5-1 to TRBJ1-5, with D possibly matching TRBD1 (6 bases). CDR1 is SGHRS and CDR2 is YFSETQ in the germline V gene. The CDR3 consists of 14 residues. Trimming stripped 0 bases from V and 7 bases from J, with 11 bases between. CDR3 in amino acids: CASSLEGGEQPQHF. The CDR3 nucleotides are TGCGCCAGCAGCTTGGAAGGGGGGGAACAGCCCCAGCATTTT.

This chain uses TRBV28 with TRBJ1-5; unclear D gene. The CDR3 loop spans 14 amino acids. V was shortened by 2 bases and J by 6 bases, with 11 bases between the two germline ends. The germline V gene has CDR1 MDHEN and CDR2 SYDVKM. The CDR3 protein is CASSLQALSQPQHF. The CDR3 DNA reads as TGTGCCAGCAGTTTACAGGCTCTAAGTCAGCCCCAGCATTTT.

V gene TRBV6-5 combines with J gene TRBJ2-7, with no clear D. The CDR3 totals 14 residues. The germline V gene encodes CDR1 MNHEY and CDR2 SVGAGI. Trimming shortened V by 1 base and J by 0 bases, and 7 bases separated the two germline ends. The CDR3 protein is CASSYLANSYEQYF. CDR3 nucleotides: TGTGCCAGCAGTTACTTGGCAAACTCCTACGAGCAGTACTTC.

This clone showed up just a few times. The genes are TRBV7-6 and TRBJ2-5, with D tentatively TRBD2 (7 bases). Looked up from germline, CDR1 is SGHVS and CDR2 is FNYEAQ. CDR3 length equals 13 residues. V lost 8 bases and J lost 9, with 19 bases in between. CDR3 DNA sequence: TGTGCCAGCGCCGGGGGGCTCAGGGAGTCCCAGTACTTC. It specifies CASAGGLRESQYF.

The CDR3 sequence: CASSQPPAVSGYTF. The CDR3 region has the DNA TGCGCCAGCAGCCAACCCCCAGCGGTCTCGGGCTACACCTTC. The chain carries TRBV4-1 and TRBJ1-2, with D unclear. The CDR3 covers 14 residues. CDR1 is MGHRA, CDR2 YSYEKL, per germline. V was pared by 2 bases and J by 8 bases, with 15 bases between.

V and J are TRBV18 and TRBJ2-2; TRBD2 matches 9 bases. The CDR3 length is 17 residues. Germline V gives CDR1 KGHSH, CDR2 LQKENI. V lost 1 base and J lost 5; bases outside the gene matches: 8. In nucleotides, the CDR3 is TGTGCCAGCTCACCACGAGGCGGGGGGGCCGAAACCGGGGAGCTGTTTTTT. Protein sequence: CASSPRGGGAETGELFF.

The chain joins TRBV2 to TRBJ1-5; no reliable D call. The germline gives CDR1 SNHLY, CDR2 FYNNEI. The ends were cut back, 5 bases at V and 5 bases at J, with 19 bases in the middle. The CDR3 covers 16 residues. CDR3 protein: CASSPPARGGDQPQHF. The CDR3 coding sequence is TGTGCCAGCAGTCCCCCGGCACGCGGTGGCGATCAGCCCCAGCATTTT. The full variable domain, its missing parts supplied by reference TRBV2 and TRBJ1-5, is EPEVTQTPSHQVTQMGQEVILRCVPISNHLYFYWYRQILGQKVEFLVSFYNNEISEKSEIFDDQFSVERPDGSNFTLKIRSTKLEDSAMYFCASSPPARGGDQPQHFGDGTRLSIL.

This rearrangement joins TRBV5-4 to TRBJ2-5, with 8 bases fitting TRBD2. The CDR3 is 15 amino acids. Germline values: CDR1 SGHNT, CDR2 YYREEE (reference sequence). V lost 4 bases, J lost 5 bases, and 10 bases stayed unmatched. The CDR3 sequence is CASSTVGGGRETQYF. The DNA for the CDR3 is TGTGCCAGCAGCACCGTCGGGGGGGGCAGGGAGACCCAGTACTTC.

This chain joins TRBV2 and TRBJ1-1; TRBD1 might be the D (6 bases). This CDR3 has 13 amino acids. V gave up 6 bases and J gave up 5 bases, with 13 bases separating them. The V gene's germline CDR1 is SNHLY and CDR2 FYNNEI. The CDR3 spells CASSTSRGTEAFF. In DNA form, the CDR3 reads TGTGCCAGCAGCACCTCCAGGGGTACTGAAGCTTTCTTT.

This chain uses TRBV11-3 with TRBJ2-2; 9 nucleotides align to TRBD2. There are 16 residues in the CDR3. The germline gives CDR1 SGHNT, CDR2 YENEEA. V dropped 5 bases and J dropped 1; count of bases not matched to a gene: 5. As DNA, the CDR3 is TGTGCCAGCAGCCCCGGGACTAGCTTGAACACCGGGGAGCTGTTTTTT. This codes for CASSPGTSLNTGELFF.

The chain combines TRBV2 with TRBJ2-1; 9 bases line up with TRBD2. This CDR3 contains 15 residues. Germline CDR1 reads SNHLY; CDR2 reads FYNNEI. V trimming: 3 bases; J trimming: 8 bases; junction bases outside the gene matches: 8. The CDR3 loop is CASSEFSGSSHEQFF. The CDR3 nucleotides read TGTGCCAGCAGTGAGTTTAGCGGGAGTTCTCATGAGCAGTTCTTC. Drawing the rest from reference TRBV2 and TRBJ2-1, the complete variable domain is EPEVTQTPSHQVTQMGQEVILRCVPISNHLYFYWYRQILGQKVEFLVSFYNNEISEKSEIFDDQFSVERPDGSNFTLKIRSTKLEDSAMYFCASSEFSGSSHEQFFGPGTRLTVL.

As for this clone: Distinct nucleotide sequences in the sample also encode this CDR3. This chain links TRBV4-3 with TRBJ2-7; 9 bases fit TRBD1. The CDR3 sequence is 14 residues long. J lost 1 base, V lost 3 bases, and 1 base had no gene match. Germline CDR1 and CDR2: LGHNA and YSLEER. CDR3 sequence reads: CASSQDRGSYEQYF. In nucleotides, the CDR3 is TGCGCCAGCAGCCAGGACAGGGGTTCCTACGAGCAGTACTTC.

This chain links TRBV28 with TRBJ1-1; TRBD1 agrees at 7 bases. CDR3 length equals 16 residues. With 3 bases clipped from V and 1 base from J, the junction kept 8 bases outside the gene matches. CDR1 and CDR2 from the germline V gene are MDHEN and SYDVKM. CDR3 sequence reads: CASSFPAQGRNTEAFF. CDR3 DNA sequence: TGTGCCAGCAGTTTTCCGGCACAGGGGAGGAACACTGAAGCTTTCTTT.

CDR3 DNA: TGTGCCAGCAGCCAAGCCTCAGGGTGGCTAAACACCATATATTTT. It encodes CASSQASGWLNTIYF. V and J are TRBV14 and TRBJ1-3; tentative D call: TRBD1 (5 bases). With 1 base removed from V and 6 bases from J, the gap between germline ends came to 13 bases. There are 15 residues in the CDR3. In germline, CDR1 is SGHDN, CDR2 FVKESK.

This clone was seen a handful of times. This CDR3 is CASSLASGPSYEQYF. The CDR3 DNA follows: TGTGCCAGCAGCTTAGCTAGCGGGCCCTCCTACGAGCAGTACTTC. The V gene is TRBV7-2, the J gene TRBJ2-7; 7 nucleotides align to TRBD2. From germline, CDR1 is SGHTA and CDR2 FQGNSA. Unmatched junction bases numbered 2, after V lost 0 bases and J lost 0 bases. This CDR3 has 15 amino acids.

The chain links TRBV28 to TRBJ2-7; possibly TRBD1 for D (6 bases). The germline V and J ends were trimmed by 7 bases and 5 bases, with 15 bases remaining between them. Germline V gene lookup returns CDR1 MDHEN and CDR2 SYDVKM. The CDR3 runs to 13 residues. This CDR3 reads CASTTGYRDEQYF. The CDR3 bases are TGTGCCAGCACTACAGGGTATAGGGACGAGCAGTACTTC.

The V and J genes are TRBV4-2 and TRBJ2-2, with D possibly TRBD2 on 5 matching bases. The CDR3 is 18 amino acids. V gave up 6 bases and J gave up 3 bases, with 23 bases separating them. Germline loops: CDR1 LGHNA, CDR2 YNFKEQ. The CDR3 loop reads CASSDATLGDVDTGELFF. The CDR3 DNA follows: TGTGCCAGCAGTGATGCTACACTAGGAGATGTCGACACCGGGGAGCTGTTTTTT.

The gene calls are TRBV7-9 and TRBJ2-7, with 10 bases that match TRBD1. The V segment lost 10 bases and the J segment 0 bases; nucleotides outside the gene matches: 3. The CDR3 has 13 residues. Germline CDR1 SEHNR, CDR2 FQNEAQ (reference sequence). CDR3 protein: CAIGQGVSYEQYF. As DNA, the CDR3 is TGTGCCATCGGACAGGGGGTCTCCTACGAGCAGTACTTC.

This clone was found a few times. The chain links TRBV5-1 to TRBJ1-2; no definite D call. Trimming cost V 0 bases and J 6 bases, with 9 bases left between them. CDR3 length equals 13 residues. From germline, CDR1 is SGHRS and CDR2 YFSETQ. CDR3 DNA sequence: TGCGCCAGCAGCTTGGGGCAGAACAATGGCTACACCTTC. Protein: CASSLGQNNGYTF.